This T cell receptor (beta chain) was recorded in a study of T cells in Graves' hyperthyroidism and ophthalmopathy. The study, taken as a whole, reports: The blood repertoire included most of the expanded thyroid clonotypes above 0.001.

CDR3 length equals 15 residues. Germline loops: CDR1 SEHNR, CDR2 FQNEAQ (reference sequence). V lost 5 bases to trimming and J lost 7 bases; unmatched junction nucleotides: 10. The TCR beta CDR3 regions underwent amplification using RNA transcripts as the source. The HTBI set primed first-round TCR CDR3 RT-PCR. TCRdb re-derived calls from the multiplex PCR reads in MiXCR, one entry per CDR3 protein. The sample carries about 840,000 distinct CDR3 sequences, roughly 40% recorded once. On this clonotype itself: The antigen remains unidentified.

The specimen was blood. V is TRBV7-9 and J is TRBJ2-5, with 10 bases matching TRBD2. The receptor comes from a man aged 18 to 30 with Graves' hyperthyroidism. The CDR3 loop reads CASSQRSSGGGTQYF. In DNA, the CDR3 is TGTGCCAGCAGCCAACGGTCTAGCGGGGGCGGGACCCAGTACTTC. The full variable domain, its missing parts supplied by reference TRBV7-9 and TRBJ2-5, is DTGVSQNPRHKITKRGQNVTFRCDPISEHNRLYWYRQTLGQGPEFLTYFQNEAQLEKSRLLSDRFSAERPKGSFSTLEIQRTEQGDSAMYLCASSQRSSGGGTQYFGPGTRLLVL.